This TCR beta chain was documented in a study of control samples from healthy donors and cancer patients. CDR1 GTSNPN and CDR2 SVGIG come from the germline V gene (reference sequence). The V gene lost 7 bases and the J gene lost 5 bases, with 14 bases spanning the gap. This CDR3 is 12 amino acids long. Sequenced by immunoSEQ multiplex PCR; TCRdb stores in-frame clones only, minus some. The sample records roughly 130,000 clones, approximately 91% being singletons. The rearrangement links TRBV30 to TRBJ1-1, with TRBD1 as a possible D gene (6 bases). The TCR originated in a woman under 40 in good health. The sequenced sample consisted of blood. CDR3 protein: CALYRDGTEAFF. CDR3 nucleotides: TGTGCCTTATACAGGGATGGGACTGAAGCTTTCTTT.